These 5 T cell receptor beta chains originate from one sample sequenced in a study of blood T cell repertoires in COVID-19. The data were produced by immunoSEQ multiplex PCR, yet TCRdb's version contains in-frame clones alone and is incomplete. The sample yields tens of thousands of clones, 90% to 95% seen once. Source material: peripheral blood. The origin of the receptors is a woman aged 60-75 years with active or convalescent COVID-19.

This clone was observed a few times. The chain couples TRBV18 to TRBJ1-5; D gene unclear. The V gene's germline CDR1 is KGHSH and CDR2 LQKENI. The CDR3 is 13 residues long. Trimming stripped 6 bases from V and 4 bases from J, with 10 bases between. CDR3 sequence reads: CASSATLNQPQHF. The CDR3 DNA reads as TGTGCCAGCTCCGCGACTTTGAATCAGCCCCAGCATTTT.

This clone was seen more than once but under ten times. The chain employs TRBV9 and TRBJ2-7, with 9 bases lining up with TRBD1. There are 16 residues in the CDR3. Germline V gives CDR1 SGDLS, CDR2 YYNGEE. After removal of 3 bases from V and 2 bases from J, the junction contained 9 bases not matched to a gene. The CDR3, as DNA: TGTGCCAGCAGCGGAGACCCTAGGACAGGGGCCTACGAGCAGTACTTC. It specifies CASSGDPRTGAYEQYF. Full variable domain (outside the CDR3, taken from reference TRBV9 and TRBJ2-7): DSGVTQTPKHLITATGQRVTLRCSPRSGDLSVYWYQQSLDQGLQFLIQYYNGEERAKGNILERFSAQQFPDLHSELNLSSLELGDSALYFCASSGDPRTGAYEQYFGPGTRLTVT.

This clone was seen a single time. The chain uses TRBV6-5 and TRBJ2-7; TRBD2 matches at 10 bases. Trimming removed 0 bases from V and 3 bases from J; junction bases left unmatched: 5. This CDR3 contains 16 residues. Germline lookup yields CDR1 MNHEY and CDR2 SVGAGI. In nucleotides, the CDR3 is TGTGCCAGCAGTTACTCGACGCTAGCGGGGGTCTACGAGCAGTACTTC. It yields the protein CASSYSTLAGVYEQYF.

V and J are TRBV5-5 and TRBJ1-6; TRBD1 aligns across 7 bases. V trimming: 4 bases; J trimming: 13 bases; junction bases outside the gene matches: 14. CDR1 and CDR2 from the germline V gene are SGHKS and YYEKEE (reference sequence). This CDR3 spans 15 amino acids. The CDR3 loop is CASSRAAGGRGPLHF. In nucleotides, the CDR3 is TGTGCCAGCAGCAGAGCAGCAGGGGGACGGGGTCCCCTCCACTTT.

J is TRBJ2-1 and V is TRBV10-3; 7 positions match TRBD1. With 3 bases clipped from V and 7 bases from J, the junction kept 3 bases outside the gene matches. Germline CDR1 reads ENHRY; CDR2 reads SYGVKD. There are 13 residues in the CDR3. The CDR3 DNA follows: TGTGCCATCAGTGACAACAGGGGTAATGAGCAGTTCTTC. Amino acid sequence: CAISDNRGNEQFF.